This TCR beta chain derives from a study of cytomegalovirus exposure and HLA in healthy donors. Turning to the study itself: A prior study identified 110 million or so unique TCR beta sequences from about 200 million T cells. Caucasian-associated ancestry cluster membership applied to about 80% of over 350 genotyped donors.

On this clone: Antigen: not known.

A multiplex PCR was run with 60 Vbeta primers and 13 Jbeta primers. Profiling relied on immunoSEQ multiplex PCR, and the TCRdb table lists in-frame clones only, not all of them. The sample totals some 200,000 clones. Study outcomes and limitations: TCR beta V- and J-gene trimming was later associated with a missense DCLRE1C variant.

The TCR was taken from a girl aged 2 to 9 in good health and CMV-seropositive. The source material was PBMCs.

CDR3: CASSVGTGNQPQHF. In nucleotides, the CDR3 is TGTGCCAGCAGCGTTGGGACAGGCAATCAGCCCCAGCATTTT. The chain is built from TRBV7-8 and TRBJ1-5; 7 bases line up with TRBD1. Germline values: CDR1 SGHVS, CDR2 FQNEAQ. The CDR3 runs 14 residues. The V and J ends lost 5 bases and 2 bases, in that order; junction bases with no gene match: 3.